The 25 T cell receptor beta chains in this list originate from one sample, sequenced in a study of Tregs in tolerant kidney transplant recipients. Sequencing was performed with immunoSEQ multiplex PCR; in TCRdb, only in-frame clones are kept and a portion is missing. Of about 240,000 clones detected, around 81% appear once; the ten largest clones hold around 0.68%. The sequenced sample was CD4+ T cells from blood. The source of these receptors is a human donor in good health.

The CDR3 reads CASSLDRASGNTIYF. The DNA of the CDR3 is TGTGCCAGCAGCCTCGACAGGGCCTCTGGAAACACCATATATTTT. V usage is TRBV7-9 and J usage is TRBJ1-3; 7 bases align to TRBD1. The V and J ends lost 5 bases and 0 bases, in that order; junction bases with no gene match: 4. The CDR3 spans 15 residues. Germline V gives CDR1 SEHNR, CDR2 FQNEAQ (reference sequence).

The rearrangement uses TRBV7-8 and TRBJ1-5; 8 bases are a match to TRBD1. In germline, CDR1 is SGHVS, CDR2 FQNEAQ. Trimming took 5 bases from V and 6 from J; bases not matched to a gene: 12. The CDR3 has 16 amino acids. The CDR3 DNA follows: TGTGCCAGCAGCCGACAATCCCAGGGGGCCGGTCAGCCCCAGCATTTT. Its translation is CASSRQSQGAGQPQHF.

DNA of the CDR3: TGCGCCAGCAGCTTGGCCAGGCTAGCGGGGACCAATGAGCAGTTCTTC. Translating it yields CASSLARLAGTNEQFF. The chain recombines TRBV5-1 with TRBJ2-1, with 9 bases matching TRBD2. CDR3 length equals 16 residues. J was trimmed by 6 bases and V by 0 bases; bases with no gene match: 7. The germline V gene has CDR1 SGHRS and CDR2 YFSETQ.

This rearrangement joins TRBV5-1 to TRBJ2-7; D is tentatively TRBD1 or TRBD2 (5 bases each). CDR1 is SGHRS, CDR2 YFSETQ, per germline. This CDR3 has 15 amino acids. The germline V and J ends were trimmed by 4 bases and 1 base, with 15 bases remaining between them. DNA for the CDR3: TGCGCCAGCAGCCTCAACTTGGGACCTTCCTACGAGCAGTACTTC. Protein sequence: CASSLNLGPSYEQYF.

The gene calls are TRBV4-1 and TRBJ2-2, with 7 nucleotides matching TRBD1. The CDR3 length is 15 residues. Looked up from germline, CDR1 is MGHRA and CDR2 is YSYEKL. With 1 base clipped from V and 4 bases from J, the junction kept 3 bases outside the gene matches. CDR3 region: CASSQGGQITGELFF. The CDR3 DNA is TGCGCCAGCAGCCAAGGGGGACAGATCACCGGGGAGCTGTTTTTT.

The V and J genes are TRBV5-5 and TRBJ1-5; no clear D. In germline, CDR1 is SGHKS, CDR2 YYEKEE (reference sequence). CDR3 size: 15 residues. V lost 0 bases, J lost 1 base, and 8 bases lay in between. CDR3 sequence reads: CASSLVLGSNQPQHF. The CDR3 DNA sequence: TGTGCCAGCAGCTTGGTTCTTGGGAGCAATCAGCCCCAGCATTTT.

The rearrangement uses TRBV6-6 and TRBJ1-5; no reliable D call. The germline V gene has CDR1 MNHNY and CDR2 SVGAGI (reference sequence). This CDR3 has 13 residues. V dropped 8 bases and J dropped 2 bases, with 10 bases sitting between them. CDR3 in DNA: TGTGCCAGCGCGTCCCCTGGCAATCAGCCCCAGCATTTT. This gives the protein CASASPGNQPQHF.

The chain uses TRBV12-2 and TRBJ1-2; the table names TRBD1, a call not compared with the DNA. TRBV12-2 is labeled a pseudogene. The CDR3 loop spans 17 amino acids. The CDR3 DNA reads as TGTGCAAGTCGCCCCGGACAGGGGATCTCCCTTAACTATGGCTACACCTTC. Amino acids: CASRPGQGISLNYGYTF.

V usage is TRBV12-5 and J usage is TRBJ1-5; TRBD1 matches at 7 bases. Trimming removed 6 bases from V and 6 bases from J; junction bases left unmatched: 5. The V gene's germline CDR1 is LGHNT and CDR2 FRNRAP. CDR3 length equals 13 residues. The CDR3 reads CASGLTGIQPQHF. For the CDR3, the DNA is TGTGCTAGTGGCCTGACAGGGATTCAGCCCCAGCATTTT.

The genes are TRBV7-6 and TRBJ1-5; no reliable D call. The CDR3 is 16 residues long. V was clipped by 2 bases and J by 1 base, with 12 bases between them. Germline V gene lookup returns CDR1 SGHVS and CDR2 FNYEAQ. Here the CDR3 DNA reads TGTGCCAGCAGCTTACGAACCCCTGGGAGCAATCAGCCCCAGCATTTT. Translated: CASSLRTPGSNQPQHF.

This chain uses TRBV5-1 with TRBJ2-7; 9 positions agree with TRBD1. The CDR3 has 15 amino acids. CDR1 and CDR2 (germline): SGHRS, YFSETQ. Losses at the gene ends were 4 bases for V and 0 bases for J; bases not matched to a gene: 5. The CDR3 sequence: CASSRTGGASYEQYF. DNA for the CDR3: TGCGCCAGCAGCCGCACAGGGGGCGCCTCCTACGAGCAGTACTTC.

The chain is built from TRBV30 and TRBJ2-5, with 8 bases matching TRBD1. The J call may be faulty, since TRBJ2-7 better matches the DNA end. Germline CDR1 reads GTSNPN; CDR2 reads SVGIG (reference sequence). This CDR3 is 14 amino acids long. CDR3 in amino acids: CAWNRDRSSYEQYF. The DNA for the CDR3 is TGTGCCTGGAACCGGGACAGGAGCTCCTACGAGCAGTACTTC.

The genes are TRBV14 and TRBJ2-2, with TRBD1 matching over 9 bases. The germline CDR1 and CDR2 sequences are SGHDN and FVKESK. The CDR3 consists of 19 residues. Losses at the gene ends were 2 bases for V and 2 bases for J; bases not matched to a gene: 12. The CDR3 bases are TGTGCCAGCAGCCAATCGGCCTTTAGGGGACAGGGAAACACCGGGGAGCTGTTTTTT. Protein sequence: CASSQSAFRGQGNTGELFF. Combining the CDR3 with reference TRBV14 and TRBJ2-2 gives the whole variable domain EAGVTQFPSHSVIEKGQTVTLRCDPISGHDNLYWYRRVMGKEIKFLLHFVKESKQDESGMPNNRFLAERTGGTYSTLKVQPAELEDSGVYFCASSQSAFRGQGNTGELFFGEGSRLTVL.

The rearrangement uses TRBV19 and TRBJ2-2, with a weak D call TRBD2 (5 bases). This CDR3 spans 15 amino acids. Germline V gene lookup returns CDR1 LNHDA and CDR2 SQIVND (reference sequence). V shed 7 bases and J shed 6 bases, with 18 bases lying between them. CDR3 sequence reads: CASNPRGSDAGELFF. CDR3 nucleotide sequence: TGTGCCAGTAATCCACGGGGTAGCGACGCCGGGGAGCTGTTTTTT.

The chain has TRBV6-5 and TRBJ2-7; 8 bases agree with TRBD1. This CDR3 contains 15 residues. Per germline, CDR1 MNHEY and CDR2 SVGAGI. The junction had 5 bases not matched to a gene; V was cut back by 4 bases and J by 0 bases. The DNA of the CDR3 is TGTGCCAGCAGTTCGGGACAGGATCCCTCCTACGAGCAGTACTTC. It yields the protein CASSSGQDPSYEQYF.

The chain recombines TRBV2 with TRBJ2-2; 9 bases align to TRBD2. Germline CDR1 and CDR2: SNHLY and FYNNEI. The CDR3 has 17 amino acids. V gave up 6 bases and J gave up 3 bases; unmatched junction bases: 11. As DNA, the CDR3 is TGTGCCAGCAGGCTACGCGGGAGGGCGGATCACACCGGGGAGCTGTTTTTT. Translated: CASRLRGRADHTGELFF.

The CDR3 sequence is CASSTDSLSGNTIYF. The CDR3 nucleotides are TGTGCCAGCAGCACTGACAGCTTATCTGGAAACACCATATATTTT. The chain joins TRBV5-4 to TRBJ1-3, with a possible D match to TRBD1 (5 bases). The CDR3 is 15 residues long. V lost 4 bases, J lost 1 base, and 12 bases lay in between. Germline CDR1 and CDR2: SGHNT and YYREEE (reference sequence).

The CDR3: CASSPQGNEQFF. The CDR3 DNA reads as TGTGCCAGCAGCCCTCAGGGAAATGAGCAGTTCTTC. This rearrangement joins TRBV14 to TRBJ2-1, with D tentatively TRBD1 (5 bases). The length of the CDR3 is 12 residues. The V gene lost 4 bases and the J gene lost 7 bases, with 8 bases spanning the gap. Looked up from germline, CDR1 is SGHDN and CDR2 is FVKESK.

This sequence joins TRBV7-3 and TRBJ1-2; weak D call: TRBD1 (5 bases). The ends were cut back, 3 bases at V and 6 bases at J, with 20 bases in the middle. Germline V gene lookup returns CDR1 SGHTA and CDR2 FQGTGA. The CDR3 sequence is 16 residues long. In DNA, the CDR3 is TGTGCCAGCAGCTTCGGCCTTCGTGGGGCAGGCGATGGCTACACCTTC. It translates to CASSFGLRGAGDGYTF.

This clone has a handful of counts. The chain has TRBV5-4 and TRBJ1-6; D gene unclear. Deletions cut 1 base from V and 7 bases from J, with 9 bases between. The CDR3 extends over 14 amino acids. Germline assignment: CDR1 SGHNT and CDR2 YYREEE (reference sequence). The CDR3 nucleotides are TGTGCCAGCAGCTTGTTCGGTATGAATTCACCCCTCCACTTT. Translating gives CASSLFGMNSPLHF.

The genes are TRBV7-9 and TRBJ1-1, with D perhaps matching TRBD1 (5 bases). Germline CDR1 and CDR2: SEHNR and FQNEAQ (reference sequence). The CDR3 is made up of 15 amino acids. V gave up 1 base and J gave up 5 bases, with 14 bases separating them. The CDR3 loop reads CASSLEGVGRTEAFF. CDR3 coding DNA: TGTGCCAGCAGCTTAGAAGGGGTGGGGCGGACTGAAGCTTTCTTT. The full variable domain, its missing parts supplied by reference TRBV7-9 and TRBJ1-1, is DTGVSQNPRHKITKRGQNVTFRCDPISEHNRLYWYRQTLGQGPEFLTYFQNEAQLEKSRLLSDRFSAERPKGSFSTLEIQRTEQGDSAMYLCASSLEGVGRTEAFFGQGTRLTVV.

J is TRBJ2-2 and V is TRBV7-6; D not certain. Germline V gene lookup returns CDR1 SGHVS and CDR2 FNYEAQ. The CDR3 runs to 17 residues. Deletions cut 5 bases from V and 1 base from J, with 17 bases between. For the CDR3, the DNA is TGTGCCAGCAGCCCCGACGCGACTTCCCTGAACACCGGGGAGCTGTTTTTT. Its translation is CASSPDATSLNTGELFF.

The chain is built from TRBV5-1 and TRBJ2-5; 7 bases are a match to TRBD2. This CDR3 is built from 16 residues. Germline loops: CDR1 SGHRS, CDR2 YFSETQ. With 0 bases clipped from V and 5 bases from J, the junction kept 10 bases outside the gene matches. Written as DNA, the CDR3 is TGCGCCAGCAGCTTGGCCTCTAGCGGAGGGTGGGAGACCCAGTACTTC. This codes for CASSLASSGGWETQYF.

The chain employs TRBV7-9 and TRBJ2-7; 11 bases are a match to TRBD2. CDR1 is SEHNR and CDR2 is FQNEAQ in the germline V gene (reference sequence). The J segment lost 4 bases and the V segment lost 5 bases, leaving 4 bases of the junction unmatched. The CDR3 has 14 amino acids. The CDR3 sequence: CASSPIAGGYEQYF. Here the CDR3 DNA reads TGTGCCAGCAGCCCTATAGCGGGAGGGTACGAGCAGTACTTC.

The chain employs TRBV19 and TRBJ2-7; D could derive from TRBD1 or TRBD2 (5 bases each). Germline V CDR1 and CDR2: LNHDA, SQIVND (reference sequence). V lost 3 bases and J lost 7, with 13 bases in between. The CDR3 runs to 13 residues. The DNA for the CDR3 is TGTGCCAGTAGTATGGGACCTCCCAGGGAGCAGTACTTC. It translates to CASSMGPPREQYF.